A single count supports the clone carrying this T cell receptor beta chain. The data derive from a study of blood T cell repertoires in COVID-19. Study context: Collection of acute and convalescent COVID-19 samples took place in the United States, Italy and Spain. T cells, B-cell-depleted T cells, or PBMCs supplied cDNA or gDNA.

Source study methods: Estimates of nucleated cell counts were drawn from the amplification of reference gene primers. Sequenced by immunoSEQ multiplex PCR; TCRdb stores in-frame clones only, minus some. The V and J calls and clone size were taken over from that table, and D and trimming were inferred from the DNA. The sample includes 64,000 or so clones, roughly 85% seen only once; the top ten take more than 0.95%. V lost 3 bases and J lost 7, with 15 bases in between. The V gene's germline CDR1 is ENHRY and CDR2 SYGVKD. The CDR3 runs to 15 residues. The rearrangement joins TRBV10-3 to TRBJ1-4, with D hard to call. The receptor comes from a man aged 35 to 55 with acute or convalescent COVID-19. Sequenced material: peripheral blood. This chain's CDR3 is CAISDSPKTSEKLFF. DNA for the CDR3: TGTGCCATCAGTGACTCCCCCAAGACATCTGAAAAACTGTTTTTT.